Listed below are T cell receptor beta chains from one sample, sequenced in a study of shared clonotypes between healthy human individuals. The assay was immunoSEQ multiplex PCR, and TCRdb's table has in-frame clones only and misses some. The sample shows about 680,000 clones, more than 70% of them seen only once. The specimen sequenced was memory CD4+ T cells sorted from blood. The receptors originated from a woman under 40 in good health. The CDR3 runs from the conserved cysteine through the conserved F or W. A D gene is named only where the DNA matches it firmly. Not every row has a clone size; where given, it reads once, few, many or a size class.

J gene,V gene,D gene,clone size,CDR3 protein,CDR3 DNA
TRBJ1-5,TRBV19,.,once,CASSPRGTGHQPQHF,TGTGCCAGTAGCCCGAGGGGTACAGGGCATCAGCCCCAGCATTTT
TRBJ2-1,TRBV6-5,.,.,CASSSIQGLGEQFF,TGTGCCAGCAGCTCCATACAGGGATTGGGTGAGCAGTTCTTC
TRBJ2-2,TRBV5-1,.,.,CASSLAQGRIGELFF,TGCGCCAGCAGCTTGGCGCAAGGTAGAATCGGGGAGCTGTTTTTT
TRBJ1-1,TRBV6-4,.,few,CASRGSGPEAFF,TGTGCCAGCAGGGGGTCAGGCCCTGAAGCTTTCTTT
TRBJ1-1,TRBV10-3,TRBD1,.,CAISNVQGANTEAFF,TGTGCCATCAGTAATGTACAGGGGGCAAACACTGAAGCTTTCTTT
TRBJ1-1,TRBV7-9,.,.,CATQGRVMNTEAFF,TGTGCCACTCAAGGCAGAGTTATGAACACTGAAGCTTTCTTT
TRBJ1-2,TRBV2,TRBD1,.,CASSEMGQDGFGYTF,TGTGCCAGCAGTGAGATGGGACAGGACGGATTTGGCTACACCTTC
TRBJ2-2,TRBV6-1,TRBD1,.,CASRGQGGGTGELFF,TGTGCCAGCAGAGGACAGGGGGGAGGTACCGGGGAGCTGTTTTTT
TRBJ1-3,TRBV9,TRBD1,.,CASSLGQGAAGNTIYF,TGTGCCAGCAGCCTAGGACAGGGGGCTGCCGGAAACACCATATATTTT
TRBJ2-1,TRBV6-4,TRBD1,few,CASSVGQGPYNEQFF,TGTGCCAGCAGCGTAGGACAGGGCCCTTACAATGAGCAGTTCTTC
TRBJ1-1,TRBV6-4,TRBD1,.,CATAWTGGLSNTEAFF,TGTGCCACAGCGTGGACAGGGGGACTAAGCAACACTGAAGCTTTCTTT
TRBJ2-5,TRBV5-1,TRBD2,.,CASSLATSGRSLQRTQYF,TGCGCCAGCAGCTTGGCTACTAGCGGGAGATCCCTACAAAGGACCCAGTACTTC
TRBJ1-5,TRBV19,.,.,CASSIVAGAGQPQHF,TGTGCCAGTAGTATAGTGGCGGGGGCAGGTCAGCCCCAGCATTTT
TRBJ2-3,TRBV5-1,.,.,CASSRTARRTDTQYF,TGCGCCAGCAGCCGGACCGCACGACGCACAGATACGCAGTATTTT
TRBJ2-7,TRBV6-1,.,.,CASRWDSYEQYF,TGTGCCAGCAGATGGGACTCGTACGAGCAGTACTTC
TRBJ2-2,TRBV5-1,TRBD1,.,CASSPGQENTGELFF,TGCGCCAGCAGCCCAGGACAGGAGAACACCGGGGAGCTGTTTTTT
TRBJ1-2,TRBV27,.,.,CASSPSTGGYGYTF,TGTGCCAGCAGCCCTTCGACAGGCGGCTATGGCTACACCTTC
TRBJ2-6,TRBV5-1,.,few,CASSSGPSGANVLTF,TGCGCCAGCAGCTCAGGGCCATCTGGGGCCAACGTCCTGACTTTC
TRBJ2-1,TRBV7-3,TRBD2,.,CASSYGTSGGEQFF,TGTGCCAGCAGCTACGGGACTAGCGGGGGTGAGCAGTTCTTC
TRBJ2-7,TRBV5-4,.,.,CASSQGFRSYEQYF,TGTGCCAGCAGTCAGGGATTCAGGTCCTACGAGCAGTACTTC
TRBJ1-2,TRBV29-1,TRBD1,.,CSVWDRFYGYTF,TGCAGCGTTTGGGACAGGTTCTATGGCTACACCTTC
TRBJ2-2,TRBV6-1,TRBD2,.,CASSATSEQPPENTGELFF,TGTGCCAGCAGTGCTACTAGCGAGCAACCCCCTGAGAACACCGGGGAGCTGTTTTTT
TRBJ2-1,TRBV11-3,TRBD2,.,CASSLDPGLAGDNNEQFF,TGTGCCAGCAGCTTAGACCCTGGACTAGCGGGAGACAACAATGAGCAGTTCTTC
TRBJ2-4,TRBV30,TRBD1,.,CAWSVSGTAGVIQYF,TGTGCCTGGAGTGTTTCCGGGACAGCCGGCGTCATTCAGTACTTC
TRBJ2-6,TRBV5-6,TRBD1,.,CASSQTDRAHSGANVLTF,TGTGCCAGCAGCCAAACCGACAGGGCCCACTCTGGGGCCAACGTCCTGACTTTC
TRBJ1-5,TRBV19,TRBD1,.,CASSIGGDRGKPQHF,TGTGCCAGTAGTATAGGAGGGGACAGAGGGAAGCCCCAGCATTTT
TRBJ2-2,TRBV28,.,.,CASSLVTGELFF,TGTGCCAGCAGTTTAGTTACCGGGGAGCTGTTTTTT
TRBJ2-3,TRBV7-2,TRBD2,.,CASSLRRGTDTQYF,TGTGCCAGCAGCTTAAGGCGGGGGACAGATACGCAGTATTTT
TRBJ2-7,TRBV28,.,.,CASSLRRAPYEQYF,TGTGCCAGCAGTTTACGGAGGGCTCCCTACGAGCAGTACTTC
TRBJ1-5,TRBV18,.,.,CASSLAGSSSPQHF,TGTGCCAGCTCACTGGCAGGCTCTAGTTCGCCCCAGCATTTT
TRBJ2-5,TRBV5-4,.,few,CASSWGRDGTQYF,TGTGCCAGCAGTTGGGGGCGCGATGGGACCCAGTACTTC
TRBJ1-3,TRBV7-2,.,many,CASSLAEGNTIYF,TGTGCCAGCAGCTTAGCGGAGGGAAACACCATATATTTT
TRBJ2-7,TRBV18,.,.,CASSPPGPHTLYEQYF,TGTGCCAGCTCACCACCGGGACCCCACACCTTGTACGAGCAGTACTTC
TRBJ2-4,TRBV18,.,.,CASSPSAKNIQYF,TGTGCCAGCTCACCTTCAGCCAAAAACATTCAGTACTTC
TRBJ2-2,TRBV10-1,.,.,CASGITVPGELFF,TGCGCCAGCGGCATTACAGTTCCCGGGGAGCTGTTTTTT
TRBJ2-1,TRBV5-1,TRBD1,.,CASSLDGTGVNEQFF,TGCGCCAGCAGCTTGGACGGGACAGGGGTAAATGAGCAGTTCTTC
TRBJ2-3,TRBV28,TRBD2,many,CASRPIGEGGTDTQYF,TGTGCCAGCAGACCTATTGGGGAGGGAGGCACAGATACGCAGTATTTT
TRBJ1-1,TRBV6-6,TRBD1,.,CASSQDREVITEAFF,TGTGCCAGCAGTCAGGACAGGGAAGTAATCACTGAAGCTTTCTTT
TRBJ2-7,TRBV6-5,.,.,CASSYSGIHEQYF,TGTGCCAGCAGTTACTCCGGGATACACGAGCAGTACTTC
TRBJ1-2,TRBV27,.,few,CASGFFNRRNYGYTF,TGTGCCAGCGGATTCTTCAACCGCAGGAACTATGGCTACACCTTC
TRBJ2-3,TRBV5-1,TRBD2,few,CASSVPTASGSTDTQYF,TGCGCCAGCAGCGTCCCTACGGCTAGCGGGAGTACAGATACGCAGTATTTT
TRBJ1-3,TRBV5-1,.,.,CASSPDPSSGNTIYF,TGCGCCAGCAGCCCGGACCCAAGCTCTGGAAACACCATATATTTT
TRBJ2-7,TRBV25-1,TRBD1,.,CASRGQGSHEQYF,TGTGCCAGCAGGGGACAGGGCTCCCACGAGCAGTACTTC
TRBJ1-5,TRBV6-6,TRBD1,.,CASRRTGDDQPQHF,TGTGCCAGCCGCCGCACAGGGGACGATCAGCCCCAGCATTTT
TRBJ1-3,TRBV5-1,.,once,CASSLTGMVSGNTIYF,TGCGCCAGCAGTTTAACAGGGATGGTCTCTGGAAACACCATATATTTT
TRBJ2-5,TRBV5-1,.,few,CASSQQVGGSGETQYF,TGCGCCAGCAGCCAACAAGTGGGCGGGTCGGGAGAGACCCAGTACTTC
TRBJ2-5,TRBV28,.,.,CASRYREQETQYF,TGTGCCAGCAGATACAGGGAACAAGAGACCCAGTACTTC
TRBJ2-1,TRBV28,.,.,CANSQGSFSYNEQFF,TGTGCCAACTCGCAGGGCTCCTTCTCCTACAATGAGCAGTTCTTC
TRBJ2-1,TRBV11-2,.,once,CASSPGYINEQFF,TGTGCCAGCAGCCCGGGATATATCAATGAGCAGTTCTTC
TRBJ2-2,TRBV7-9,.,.,CASSLEFGELFF,TGTGCCAGCAGCTTAGAGTTCGGGGAGCTGTTTTTT
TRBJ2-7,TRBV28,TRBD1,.,CASSFEDRATYEQYF,TGTGCCAGCAGTTTTGAGGACAGGGCGACCTACGAGCAGTACTTC
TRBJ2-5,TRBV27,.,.,CASSFGSQETQYF,TGTGCCAGCAGTTTTGGCAGCCAAGAGACCCAGTACTTC
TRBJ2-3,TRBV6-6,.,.,CASSLRTTDTQYF,TGTGCCAGCAGTCTTCGAACGACGGATACGCAGTATTTT
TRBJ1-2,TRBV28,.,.,CASSSSGGTYGYTF,TGTGCCAGCAGTAGCAGTGGGGGGACCTATGGCTACACCTTC
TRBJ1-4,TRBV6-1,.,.,CATAGGQATNEKLFF,TGTGCCACCGCGGGGGGCCAAGCAACTAATGAAAAACTGTTTTTT
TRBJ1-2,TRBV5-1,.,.,CASEPGGGDGYTF,TGCGCCAGCGAACCCGGGGGAGGAGATGGCTACACCTTC
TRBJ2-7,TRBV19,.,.,CASRQGWDMAYEQYF,TGTGCCAGTAGGCAGGGGTGGGACATGGCCTACGAGCAGTACTTC